These 27 T cell receptor beta chains came from one sample sequenced in a study of blood T cell repertoires in COVID-19. Repertoires were generated with immunoSEQ multiplex PCR, while TCRdb's copy carries only in-frame clones and drops some. Of under 80,000 clones in the sample, about 83% were seen once. What was sequenced was peripheral blood. All receptors come from an older woman with acute or convalescent COVID-19.

This clone was seen only a few times. The rearrangement joins TRBV14 to TRBJ1-6; D remains ambiguous. Germline V gene sequence: CDR1 SGHDN, CDR2 FVKESK. The CDR3 has 13 residues. The V and J ends lost 4 bases and 7 bases respectively, with 8 bases between them. The CDR3 DNA reads TGTGCCAGCAGCCTTGCCAGGAATTCACCCCTCCACTTT. Translating gives CASSLARNSPLHF.

The CDR3 sequence: CASSWTGTRSGNTIYF. The CDR3 DNA follows: TGTGCCAGTAGTTGGACAGGTACACGCTCTGGAAACACCATATATTTT. The chain carries TRBV19 and TRBJ1-3; TRBD1 agrees at 7 bases. After removal of 5 bases from V and 0 bases from J, the junction contained 7 bases not matched to a gene. CDR3 length: 16 residues. Germline values: CDR1 LNHDA, CDR2 SQIVND (reference sequence).

This sequence joins TRBV28 and TRBJ1-5, with D possibly matching TRBD1 (5 bases). Germline CDR1 MDHEN, CDR2 SYDVKM. The CDR3 covers 14 residues. The ends were cut back, 4 bases at V and 5 bases at J, with 12 bases in the middle. The DNA for the CDR3 is TGTGCCAGCAGTTCAGGGAGGGGCTATCAGCCCCAGCATTTT. Its translation is CASSSGRGYQPQHF. Full variable domain (remainder filled in from reference TRBV28 and TRBJ1-5): DVKVTQSSRYLVKRTGEKVFLECVQDMDHENMFWYRQDPGLGLRLIYFSYDVKMKEKGDIPEGYSVSREKKERFSLILESASTNQTSMYLCASSSGRGYQPQHFGDGTRLSIL.

The chain is built from TRBV10-3 and TRBJ2-3; possibly TRBD2 for D (5 bases). Germline-derived CDR1 and CDR2 are ENHRY and SYGVKD. The CDR3 extends over 14 amino acids. The ends were cut back, 4 bases at V and 0 bases at J, with 8 bases in the middle. The CDR3 nucleotides read TGTGCCATCAGTGCCGGGGTGAGCACAGATACGCAGTATTTT. It yields the protein CAISAGVSTDTQYF.

In nucleotides, the CDR3 is TGTGCCAGCTCACCACCGGGACTAGCAAGGTCCGGGGAGCTGTTTTTT. Amino acid sequence: CASSPPGLARSGELFF. The gene calls are TRBV18 and TRBJ2-2, with 9 bases lining up with TRBD2. The CDR3 has 16 amino acids. The V gene's germline CDR1 is KGHSH and CDR2 LQKENI. J gave up 6 bases and V 0 bases, and 5 bases lay outside the gene matches.

The chain has TRBV2 and TRBJ2-1, with D unclear. The CDR3 extends over 13 amino acids. CDR1 is SNHLY, CDR2 FYNNEI, per germline. V was shortened by 8 bases and J by 0 bases, with 8 bases between the two germline ends. CDR3 in DNA: TGTGCCAGCGTTGACATCTCCTACAATGAGCAGTTCTTC. Translated, it gives CASVDISYNEQFF.

This chain's CDR3 is CASMQGLLGNTIYF. CDR3 nucleotide sequence: TGTGCCAGCATGCAGGGGCTACTTGGAAACACCATATATTTT. The chain carries TRBV6-5 and TRBJ1-3, with D possibly TRBD1 on 6 matching bases. This CDR3 is built from 14 residues. Looked up from germline, CDR1 is MNHEY and CDR2 is SVGAGI. Trimming took off 7 bases at V and 3 bases at J, with 13 bases between the two ends.

Comments on this clone: The same CDR3 is also encoded by other DNA sequences in this sample. The CDR3 spells CASSIPGGTEAFF. CDR3 bases: TGTGCCAGTAGTATTCCGGGGGGCACTGAAGCTTTCTTT. V gene TRBV19 combines with J gene TRBJ1-1, with D possibly being TRBD1 (5 bases). The V and J ends lost 3 bases and 4 bases respectively, with 9 bases between them. The CDR3 has 13 residues. In germline, CDR1 is LNHDA, CDR2 SQIVND (reference sequence). The full variable domain, its missing parts supplied by reference TRBV19 and TRBJ1-1, is DGGITQSPKYLFRKEGQNVTLSCEQNLNHDAMYWYRQDPGQGLRLIYYSQIVNDFQKGDIAEGYSVSREKKESFPLTVTSAQKNPTAFYLCASSIPGGTEAFFGQGTRLTVV.

This clone appeared a few times. The rearrangement joins TRBV5-4 to TRBJ2-1; 9 nucleotides align to TRBD2. Germline CDR1 is SGHNT and CDR2 is YYREEE (reference sequence). The CDR3 spans 15 residues. V lost 5 bases to trimming and J lost 7 bases; unmatched junction nucleotides: 10. CDR3 in DNA: TGTGCCAGCAGGATCGCGGGGGGGCCGGGGAATGAGCAGTTCTTC. It yields the protein CASRIAGGPGNEQFF.

The chain has TRBV7-3 and TRBJ2-7, with D possibly matching TRBD2 (6 bases). The CDR3 runs 15 residues. Germline values: CDR1 SGHTA, CDR2 FQGTGA. V was clipped by 5 bases and J by 2 bases, with 16 bases between them. The CDR3 sequence: CASSAAGTSAYEQYF. The CDR3 DNA sequence: TGTGCCAGCAGCGCCGCCGGGACTTCTGCCTACGAGCAGTACTTC.

The chain is built from TRBV5-1 and TRBJ2-1; 12 nucleotides line up with TRBD1. V shed 4 bases and J 3 bases; nucleotides not matched to a gene: 11. Germline CDR1 reads SGHRS; CDR2 reads YFSETQ. This CDR3 is built from 18 residues. This CDR3 is CASSPAGTGGLVYNEQFF. The CDR3 nucleotides read TGCGCCAGCAGCCCAGCCGGGACAGGGGGCTTAGTCTACAATGAGCAGTTCTTC.

This sequence joins TRBV6-1 and TRBJ1-1; D not certain. Looked up from germline, CDR1 is MNHNS and CDR2 is SASEGT. Between the trimmed V and J ends, which lost 4 bases and 3 bases, there was a span of 9 bases. The CDR3 contains 13 residues. The CDR3 coding sequence is TGTGCCAGCAGTGTAGCGGGCTACACTGAAGCTTTCTTT. This translates into CASSVAGYTEAFF.

The chain couples TRBV6-5 to TRBJ1-1; D might be TRBD1 (5 bases). Germline V lookup: CDR1 MNHEY, CDR2 SVGAGI. The V and J ends lost 2 bases and 1 base respectively, with 8 bases between them. This CDR3 spans 14 amino acids. As DNA, the CDR3 is TGTGCCAGCAGTTACGGACAATGGAACACTGAAGCTTTCTTT. Translated, it gives CASSYGQWNTEAFF.

V usage is TRBV5-1 and J usage is TRBJ1-6, with D possibly TRBD1 on 5 matching bases. The CDR3 covers 14 residues. Germline lookup yields CDR1 SGHRS and CDR2 YFSETQ. Trimming removed 2 bases from V and 7 bases from J, with 10 bases in between. Here the CDR3 DNA reads TGCGCCAGCAGCTTTGCGGGGGGGAATTCACCCCTCCACTTT. Amino acid sequence: CASSFAGGNSPLHF.

The V call is TRBV5-4, the J call TRBJ2-6, with D perhaps TRBD1 (5 bases). Trimming removed 3 bases at V and 1 base at J, with 8 bases between. This CDR3 contains 15 residues. Germline lookup yields CDR1 SGHNT and CDR2 YYREEE (reference sequence). The CDR3 spells CASSSQGSGANVLTF. CDR3 coding DNA: TGTGCCAGCAGCTCTCAGGGTTCTGGGGCCAACGTCCTGACTTTC.

V is TRBV15 and J is TRBJ2-3, with 10 bases that match TRBD1. J lost 4 bases, V lost 1 base, and 8 bases had no gene match. CDR3 length: 17 amino acids. Germline loops: CDR1 LNHNV, CDR2 YYDKDF (reference sequence). For the CDR3, the DNA is TGTGCCACCAGCAGAGTACCGGGACAGGGGATTGCAGATACGCAGTATTTT. Protein product: CATSRVPGQGIADTQYF.

The chain uses TRBV9 and TRBJ2-1, with TRBD2 matching over 11 bases. Losses at the gene ends were 4 bases for V and 3 bases for J; bases not matched to a gene: 6. The length of the CDR3 is 16 residues. The germline gives CDR1 SGDLS, CDR2 YYNGEE. DNA of the CDR3: TGTGCCAGCAGCACCCGTAGCGGGGGGGTCTACAATGAGCAGTTCTTC. As protein: CASSTRSGGVYNEQFF.

The V call is TRBV5-6, the J call TRBJ1-3; D remains unclear. CDR3 length: 17 amino acids. Germline values: CDR1 SGHDT, CDR2 YYEEEE. Trimming shortened V by 2 bases and J by 0 bases, and 15 bases separated the two germline ends. CDR3 coding DNA: TGTGCCAGCAGCTTCCTCAAGACACCCTACTCTGGAAACACCATATATTTT. It specifies CASSFLKTPYSGNTIYF.

The chain has TRBV4-1 and TRBJ1-6, with D tentatively TRBD1 (5 bases). This CDR3 region has 17 residues. The germline CDR1 and CDR2 sequences are MGHRA and YSYEKL. Trimming removed 4 bases at V and 10 bases at J, with 23 bases between. The CDR3 sequence is CASSPQFLGLRKSPLHF. CDR3 DNA sequence: TGCGCCAGCAGCCCTCAGTTCTTGGGGCTTAGGAAATCACCCCTCCACTTT.

This chain links TRBV6-5 with TRBJ2-7; 8 positions match TRBD1. CDR1 and CDR2 from the germline V gene are MNHEY and SVGAGI. The CDR3 is made up of 14 amino acids. Unmatched junction bases numbered 8, after V lost 8 bases and J lost 2 bases. The CDR3 sequence: CASLRDRSTYEQYF. The DNA for the CDR3 is TGTGCCAGCCTTAGGGACAGGTCAACCTACGAGCAGTACTTC.

The chain combines TRBV12-3 or TRBV12-4 with TRBJ2-3, with D perhaps TRBD2 (6 bases). The CDR3 spans 13 residues. Trimming pared 6 bases from V and 5 bases from J, leaving 12 bases between. The CDR3 is CASSPGGGDTQYF. The CDR3 DNA sequence: TGTGCCAGCAGCCCCGGGGGAGGAGATACGCAGTATTTT.

The chain employs TRBV7-7 and TRBJ2-1; TRBD2 matches at 11 bases. The length of the CDR3 is 14 residues. Germline V gene data show CDR1 as SSHAT and CDR2 as FNYEAQ (reference sequence). J gave up 8 bases and V 5 bases, and 5 bases lay outside the gene matches. CDR3 region: CASSPTSGAYEQFF. As DNA, the CDR3 is TGTGCCAGCAGCCCGACTAGCGGGGCATATGAGCAGTTCTTC.

The chain is built from TRBV19 and TRBJ1-1; 8 bases agree with TRBD1. The CDR3 length is 15 residues. Per germline, CDR1 LNHDA and CDR2 SQIVND (reference sequence). J lost 1 base, V lost 4 bases, and 5 bases had no gene match. The CDR3 loop reads CASSKAQGANTEAFF. The DNA of the CDR3 is TGTGCCAGTAGTAAGGCCCAGGGGGCGAACACTGAAGCTTTCTTT. Using reference TRBV19 and TRBJ1-1 for the parts outside the CDR3, the full variable domain is DGGITQSPKYLFRKEGQNVTLSCEQNLNHDAMYWYRQDPGQGLRLIYYSQIVNDFQKGDIAEGYSVSREKKESFPLTVTSAQKNPTAFYLCASSKAQGANTEAFFGQGTRLTVV.

The J gene is TRBJ2-1, the V gene TRBV3-1 (or the pseudogene TRBV3-2), with TRBD2 matching 12 bases. V was pared by 5 bases and J by 5 bases, with 7 bases of the junction left unmatched. Germline V gives CDR1 LGHDT, CDR2 YNNKEL (reference sequence). The CDR3 has 16 amino acids. As DNA, the CDR3 is TGTGCCAGCAGCTCCCATCGACTAGCGGGGGACAATGAGCAGTTCTTC. Translated, it gives CASSSHRLAGDNEQFF.

To note about this clone: Other DNA sequences in this specimen translate into the identical CDR3. This chain uses TRBV9 with TRBJ1-1; TRBD1 is a possible D gene (6 bases). Between the trimmed V and J ends, which lost 4 bases and 4 bases, there was a span of 14 bases. The CDR3 totals 14 residues. Germline V gene sequence: CDR1 SGDLS, CDR2 YYNGEE. The CDR3 sequence: CASSPRTGPTEAFF. CDR3 coding DNA: TGTGCCAGCAGCCCCCGTACAGGGCCCACTGAAGCTTTCTTT.

Relative to its sample, this clone is medium-sized. This chain connects TRBV9 to TRBJ2-1, with TRBD2 matching over 14 bases. The CDR3 is 15 amino acids. V lost 6 bases and J lost 6; bases outside the gene matches: 5. The germline CDR1 and CDR2 sequences are SGDLS and YYNGEE. The CDR3 sequence: CASNRLAGGPNEQFF. In DNA form, the CDR3 reads TGTGCCAGCAACCGACTAGCGGGGGGGCCCAATGAGCAGTTCTTC.

In this sample, this clone turned up a few times. The chain links TRBV5-6 to TRBJ2-7; possibly TRBD1 for D (5 bases). V lost 0 bases, J lost 4 bases, and 8 bases lay in between. The germline CDR1 and CDR2 sequences are SGHDT and YYEEEE. CDR3 length: 13 amino acids. This chain's CDR3 is CASSLVTAYEQYF. DNA of the CDR3: TGTGCCAGCAGCTTGGTGACAGCTTACGAGCAGTACTTC.